The rows below give T cell receptor beta chains drawn from one sample of a study of blood T cell repertoires in COVID-19. Here immunoSEQ multiplex PCR was the method, and the copy in TCRdb shows in-frame clones only, minus some. The table shows 200,000 to 300,000 clones, with roughly nine tenths occurring only once. Sequenced sample: PBMCs or T cells enriched from blood (not recorded which). Every receptor here comes from a woman aged 18-29 years who had recovered from COVID-19. Both conserved end residues are part of each CDR3. Each record gives: D gene, clone size, V gene, J gene, CDR3 protein, CDR3 DNA. D genes are given only for firm matches. Clone size is shown for a subset of rows, as once, few, many or a class of expanded clone.

d_call: TRBD2; clone_size: NA; v_call: TRBV30; j_call: TRBJ2-3; cdr3_aa: CAWSVPLSGSIDTQYF; cdr3_nt: TGTGCCTGGAGTGTACCTTTGAGCGGGAGTATAGATACGCAGTATTTT
d_call: TRBD2; clone_size: NA; v_call: TRBV6-5; j_call: TRBJ2-3; cdr3_aa: CASSYPSGGSTDTQYF; cdr3_nt: TGTGCCAGCAGTTACCCAAGCGGGGGGAGCACAGATACGCAGTATTTT
d_call: TRBD2; clone_size: NA; v_call: TRBV2; j_call: TRBJ2-5; cdr3_aa: CASRSLAGGAQETQYF; cdr3_nt: TGTGCCAGCCGGTCCCTAGCGGGAGGAGCACAAGAGACCCAGTACTTC
d_call: NA; clone_size: NA; v_call: TRBV6-1; j_call: TRBJ2-2; cdr3_aa: CASSEASVNTGELFF; cdr3_nt: TGTGCCAGCAGTGAAGCGTCTGTGAACACCGGGGAGCTGTTTTTT
d_call: TRBD2; clone_size: NA; v_call: TRBV28; j_call: TRBJ2-3; cdr3_aa: CASSSHHLRLAGGGSTDTQYF; cdr3_nt: TGTGCCAGCAGTTCCCACCACCTTCGACTAGCGGGAGGGGGTAGCACAGATACGCAGTATTTT
d_call: NA; clone_size: NA; v_call: TRBV6-4; j_call: TRBJ2-1; cdr3_aa: CASSGNRVSNEQFF; cdr3_nt: TGTGCCAGCAGTGGAAACAGGGTTTCCAATGAGCAGTTCTTC
d_call: TRBD1; clone_size: NA; v_call: TRBV7-9; j_call: TRBJ1-4; cdr3_aa: CASSLDRKGEKLFF; cdr3_nt: TGTGCCAGCAGCCTGGACAGGAAAGGGGAAAAACTGTTTTTT
d_call: NA; clone_size: NA; v_call: TRBV7-2; j_call: TRBJ2-1; cdr3_aa: CASSATGGQTYNEQFF; cdr3_nt: TGTGCCAGCAGCGCGACGGGTGGTCAGACCTACAATGAGCAGTTCTTC
d_call: TRBD1; clone_size: NA; v_call: TRBV13; j_call: TRBJ1-6; cdr3_aa: CASRENRDRGNSPLHF; cdr3_nt: TGTGCCAGCAGGGAAAACCGGGACAGGGGTAATTCACCCCTCCACTTT
d_call: NA; clone_size: NA; v_call: TRBV18; j_call: TRBJ2-3; cdr3_aa: CASSRFSGSADTQYF; cdr3_nt: TGTGCCAGCTCACGTTTCTCAGGGTCGGCAGATACGCAGTATTTT
d_call: TRBD2; clone_size: NA; v_call: TRBV10-2; j_call: TRBJ2-7; cdr3_aa: CASRLAGPQNEQYF; cdr3_nt: TGCGCCAGCAGACTAGCGGGCCCCCAGAACGAGCAGTACTTC
d_call: TRBD2; clone_size: once; v_call: TRBV19; j_call: TRBJ2-1; cdr3_aa: CASRAGGYNEQFF; cdr3_nt: TGTGCCAGTAGGGCGGGAGGGTACAATGAGCAGTTCTTC
d_call: TRBD1; clone_size: NA; v_call: TRBV6-5; j_call: TRBJ2-7; cdr3_aa: CASSSGTGYNEQYF; cdr3_nt: TGTGCCAGCAGCTCAGGGACAGGGTACAACGAGCAGTACTTC
d_call: TRBD2; clone_size: NA; v_call: TRBV27; j_call: TRBJ2-2; cdr3_aa: CASSPGLAGDPVPNTGELFF; cdr3_nt: TGTGCCAGCAGTCCCGGACTAGCGGGAGACCCTGTACCGAACACCGGGGAGCTGTTTTTT
d_call: TRBD2; clone_size: NA; v_call: TRBV7-9; j_call: TRBJ2-3; cdr3_aa: CASSQSKATSYDTQYF; cdr3_nt: TGTGCCAGCAGCCAAAGCAAAGCGACTAGCTACGATACGCAGTATTTT
d_call: NA; clone_size: NA; v_call: TRBV3-1/TRBV3-2; j_call: TRBJ2-7; cdr3_aa: CASSLRWASLYHEQYF; cdr3_nt: TGTGCCAGCAGCCTTCGTTGGGCTAGCCTCTACCACGAGCAGTACTTC
d_call: NA; clone_size: NA; v_call: TRBV7-6; j_call: TRBJ2-3; cdr3_aa: CASSSQLGASVADTQYF; cdr3_nt: TGTGCCAGCAGCTCCCAATTAGGGGCTAGCGTGGCAGATACGCAGTATTTT
d_call: TRBD2; clone_size: once; v_call: TRBV10-2; j_call: TRBJ2-5; cdr3_aa: CASSESRPAGAETQYF; cdr3_nt: TGCGCCAGCAGTGAGTCGAGGCCAGCGGGGGCAGAGACCCAGTACTTC
d_call: NA; clone_size: NA; v_call: TRBV30; j_call: TRBJ2-7; cdr3_aa: CAWSRITYEQYF; cdr3_nt: TGTGCCTGGAGTCGTATAACCTACGAGCAGTACTTC
d_call: NA; clone_size: NA; v_call: TRBV6-2/TRBV6-3; j_call: TRBJ2-4; cdr3_aa: CASSYPRGGLAKNIQYF; cdr3_nt: TGTGCCAGCAGTTACCCGCGTGGCGGCCTAGCCAAAAACATTCAGTACTTC
d_call: NA; clone_size: once; v_call: TRBV18; j_call: TRBJ2-2; cdr3_aa: CASSRRELLGANTGELFF; cdr3_nt: TGTGCCAGCTCAAGACGGGAACTCCTCGGGGCGAACACCGGGGAGCTGTTTTTT
d_call: TRBD2; clone_size: NA; v_call: TRBV6-4; j_call: TRBJ2-3; cdr3_aa: CASGPTSGATDTQYF; cdr3_nt: TGTGCCAGCGGGCCGACTAGCGGAGCCACAGATACGCAGTATTTT
d_call: TRBD1; clone_size: NA; v_call: TRBV6-1; j_call: TRBJ1-1; cdr3_aa: CASSEPDRVSTEAFF; cdr3_nt: TGTGCCAGCAGTGAACCGGACAGGGTTAGCACTGAAGCTTTCTTT
d_call: NA; clone_size: NA; v_call: TRBV30; j_call: TRBJ1-3; cdr3_aa: CAWRPGSGSRNTIYF; cdr3_nt: TGTGCCTGGAGACCTGGGTCAGGGTCTAGAAACACCATATATTTT
d_call: NA; clone_size: few; v_call: TRBV2; j_call: TRBJ1-1; cdr3_aa: CASRTTGSPNTEAFF; cdr3_nt: TGTGCCAGCAGGACGACAGGCTCACCGAACACTGAAGCTTTCTTT
d_call: TRBD2; clone_size: NA; v_call: TRBV27; j_call: TRBJ2-1; cdr3_aa: CASSLGLALGNEQFF; cdr3_nt: TGTGCCAGCAGTTTGGGACTAGCCTTGGGCAATGAGCAGTTCTTC
d_call: NA; clone_size: NA; v_call: TRBV11-3; j_call: TRBJ2-3; cdr3_aa: CASSSSGTSTDTQYF; cdr3_nt: TGTGCCAGCAGCTCTTCCGGGACAAGCACAGATACGCAGTATTTT
d_call: TRBD1; clone_size: NA; v_call: TRBV18; j_call: TRBJ1-5; cdr3_aa: CASSPDRGNQPQHF; cdr3_nt: TGTGCCAGCTCACCCGACAGGGGCAATCAGCCCCAGCATTTT
d_call: TRBD2; clone_size: NA; v_call: TRBV7-8; j_call: TRBJ2-3; cdr3_aa: CASSKYSGRAGDTQYF; cdr3_nt: TGTGCCAGCAGTAAATATAGCGGGAGGGCCGGAGATACGCAGTATTTT
d_call: TRBD1; clone_size: NA; v_call: TRBV7-8; j_call: TRBJ2-3; cdr3_aa: CASSLVQGQPTDTQYF; cdr3_nt: TGTGCCAGCAGCTTAGTACAGGGACAGCCCACAGATACGCAGTATTTT
d_call: TRBD2; clone_size: NA; v_call: TRBV5-6; j_call: TRBJ2-5; cdr3_aa: CASSLWGLGETQYF; cdr3_nt: TGTGCCAGCAGCTTGTGGGGACTAGGGGAGACCCAGTACTTC
d_call: NA; clone_size: NA; v_call: TRBV19; j_call: TRBJ1-1; cdr3_aa: CASSKRSNTQGNTEAFF; cdr3_nt: TGTGCCAGTAGTAAAAGGAGTAACACGCAGGGGAACACTGAAGCTTTCTTT
d_call: NA; clone_size: few; v_call: TRBV3-1/TRBV3-2; j_call: TRBJ1-3; cdr3_aa: CASSQAQSSGNTIYF; cdr3_nt: TGTGCCAGCAGCCAAGCACAGAGCTCTGGAAACACCATATATTTT
d_call: TRBD2; clone_size: few; v_call: TRBV28; j_call: TRBJ2-1; cdr3_aa: CASTRRGGAYNEQFF; cdr3_nt: TGTGCCAGCACCAGACGCGGGGGGGCCTACAATGAGCAGTTCTTC
d_call: TRBD1; clone_size: NA; v_call: TRBV27; j_call: TRBJ1-6; cdr3_aa: CASSLNGQGLSPLHF; cdr3_nt: TGTGCCAGCAGTTTAAATGGACAGGGTCTTTCACCCCTCCACTTT
d_call: TRBD2; clone_size: NA; v_call: TRBV27; j_call: TRBJ2-1; cdr3_aa: CASSLTSGPKALEQFF; cdr3_nt: TGTGCCAGCAGTCTGACTAGCGGCCCCAAGGCCCTTGAGCAGTTCTTC
d_call: NA; clone_size: NA; v_call: TRBV4-2; j_call: TRBJ2-7; cdr3_aa: CASSQDLDGRAYYEQYF; cdr3_nt: TGTGCCAGCAGCCAAGATTTGGACGGGAGAGCGTACTACGAGCAGTACTTC
d_call: NA; clone_size: NA; v_call: TRBV3-1/TRBV3-2; j_call: TRBJ2-5; cdr3_aa: CASSAATPISSETQYF; cdr3_nt: TGTGCCAGCAGCGCCGCGACTCCCATTTCTTCTGAGACCCAGTACTTC
d_call: TRBD2; clone_size: few; v_call: TRBV2; j_call: TRBJ2-7; cdr3_aa: CASSFHTGRSPGTSPYEQYF; cdr3_nt: TGTGCCAGCAGTTTCCATACAGGGAGATCCCCCGGGACTAGCCCCTACGAGCAGTACTTC
d_call: NA; clone_size: NA; v_call: TRBV2; j_call: TRBJ2-7; cdr3_aa: CASRQRATSYEQYF; cdr3_nt: TGTGCCAGCAGACAGAGGGCTACCTCCTACGAGCAGTACTTC